These T cell receptor beta chains were read from a single sample in a study of regulatory T cells in long-lasting Graves disease. Each CDR3 protein is one row after TCRdb ran MiXCR on the multiplex PCR reads. The sample lists a few hundred thousand distinct CDR3 sequences, about 15% seen once, with roughly 7.7% in the top ten. The same sample was also studied in work on T cells in Graves' hyperthyroidism and ophthalmopathy.

The sample consisted of peripheral blood mononuclear cells (PBMCs), taken at new diagnosis, from a patient treated with antithyroid drugs. The receptors were sampled from a woman aged 40 to 50 with Graves disease. Both conserved end residues are part of each CDR3. The D gene is left open where the match is weak. Size tells how often a clone was seen (once, few, many) or the class of an expanded clone, and some rows leave it out.

J gene,D gene,clone size,V gene,CDR3 protein,CDR3 DNA
TRBJ2-2,TRBD2,few,TRBV28,CASSAWEASGPHTGELFF,TGTGCCAGCAGTGCCTGGGAGGCTAGCGGGCCTCACACCGGGGAGCTGTTTTTT
TRBJ2-1,NA,many,TRBV29-1,CSVETGALGHNEQFF,TGCAGCGTTGAAACGGGAGCTCTAGGGCACAATGAGCAGTTCTTC
TRBJ2-5,NA,many,TRBV20-1,CSARDRLQETQYF,TGCAGTGCTAGAGATCGCCTTCAAGAGACCCAGTACTTC
TRBJ2-1,NA,few,TRBV29-1,CSVDYEQFF,TGCAGCGTTGACTATGAGCAGTTCTTC
TRBJ2-7,TRBD1,few,TRBV14,CASSQERGPGQGLYEQYF,TGTGCCAGCAGCCAAGAAAGAGGGCCGGGACAGGGTTTGTACGAGCAGTACTTC
TRBJ2-5,TRBD2,many,TRBV6-1,CASSRLRTSGLQETQYF,TGTGCCAGCAGCCGGCTACGGACTAGCGGGTTACAAGAGACCCAGTACTTC
TRBJ2-7,TRBD2,many,TRBV7-9,CASSPGLAFNSYEQYF,TGTGCCAGCAGCCCGGGACTAGCTTTTAATTCCTACGAGCAGTACTTC
TRBJ2-7,TRBD1,medium-sized,TRBV12-3/TRBV12-4,CASSRGTGGIYEQYF,TGTGCCAGCAGTAGAGGGACAGGGGGCATCTACGAGCAGTACTTC
TRBJ2-3,TRBD1,NA,TRBV5-6,CASSPDREVTDTQYF,TGTGCCAGCAGCCCCGACAGGGAAGTAACAGATACGCAGTATTTT
TRBJ2-3,TRBD2,many,TRBV29-1,CSVEGSSGRGDTQYF,TGCAGCGTTGAAGGGTCTAGCGGGAGAGGAGATACGCAGTATTTT
TRBJ2-1,NA,many,TRBV11-3,CASSPGTQTLTDEQFF,TGTGCCAGCAGCCCTGGGACTCAGACCCTAACGGATGAGCAGTTCTTC
TRBJ2-1,NA,many,TRBV10-3,CAISPARYEQFF,TGTGCCATCAGTCCCGCCCGGTATGAGCAGTTCTTC
TRBJ2-1,TRBD1,few,TRBV25-1,CASSAQGAVLHNEQFF,TGTGCCAGCAGTGCTCAGGGGGCGGTTTTACACAATGAGCAGTTCTTC
TRBJ1-1,NA,many,TRBV7-9,CASSSLGGTGEAFF,TGTGCCAGCAGTTCGTTAGGGGGGACGGGTGAAGCTTTCTTT
TRBJ2-7,TRBD1,many,TRBV10-2,CASSAEAGGQGEQYF,TGCGCCAGCAGTGCCGAGGCAGGGGGCCAAGGAGAGCAGTACTTC
TRBJ2-7,NA,many,TRBV28,CASSSQWEQYF,TGTGCCAGCAGTTCCCAGTGGGAGCAGTACTTC
TRBJ2-7,TRBD1,many,TRBV12-3/TRBV12-4,CASSSTGTGTYEQYF,TGTGCCAGCAGTTCAACCGGGACAGGCACCTACGAGCAGTACTTC
TRBJ1-1,NA,many,TRBV29-1,CSVDPGSMNTEAFF,TGCAGCGTTGACCCGGGGTCCATGAACACTGAAGCTTTCTTT
TRBJ2-7,TRBD2,NA,TRBV3-1,CASRQGTSGRHPYEQYF,TGTGCCAGCAGACAAGGGACTAGCGGAAGACACCCCTACGAGCAGTACTTC
TRBJ1-5,NA,few,TRBV27,CASSLTLYQPQHF,TGTGCCAGCAGTTTAACCCTATATCAGCCCCAGCATTTT
TRBJ1-1,TRBD1,many,TRBV9,CASSPRTGGMNTEAFF,TGTGCCAGCAGCCCCAGGACAGGGGGCATGAACACTGAAGCTTTCTTT
TRBJ1-1,NA,many,TRBV2,CASSERGQNTEAFF,TGTGCCAGCAGTGAAAGGGGACAGAACACTGAAGCTTTCTTT
TRBJ2-1,NA,few,TRBV5-4,CASSLGGTPSSYNEQFF,TGTGCCAGCAGCTTGGGAGGGACACCGAGCTCCTACAATGAGCAGTTCTTC
TRBJ2-7,TRBD2,many,TRBV7-8,CASSSRTSGRPHEQYF,TGTGCCAGCAGCTCTCGGACTAGCGGGAGGCCACACGAGCAGTACTTC
TRBJ2-7,TRBD2,once,TRBV5-1,CASSGTSAAYEQYF,TGCGCCAGCAGCGGAACTAGCGCCGCCTACGAGCAGTACTTC
TRBJ2-1,NA,many,TRBV7-3,CASSFDFNEQFF,TGTGCCAGCAGCTTCGACTTCAATGAGCAGTTCTTC
TRBJ2-7,TRBD2,few,TRBV19,CASSPWTSGSSYEQYF,TGTGCCAGTAGTCCGTGGACTAGCGGGAGCTCCTACGAGCAGTACTTC
TRBJ2-7,NA,few,TRBV30,CAWSTGDGYEQYF,TGTGCCTGGAGTACTGGGGACGGCTACGAGCAGTACTTC
TRBJ2-1,NA,NA,TRBV9,CASSLGPSGEQFF,TGTGCCAGCAGCCTCGGGCCGAGTGGTGAGCAGTTCTTC
TRBJ2-1,NA,many,TRBV12-3/TRBV12-4,CASSLGIANNEQFF,TGTGCCAGCAGTTTAGGGATCGCCAACAATGAGCAGTTCTTC
TRBJ1-4,TRBD1,few,TRBV20-1,CSATLGTGGGKLFF,TGCAGTGCCACATTAGGGACAGGGGGCGGAAAACTGTTTTTT
TRBJ2-7,NA,NA,TRBV18,CASSHGSGYEQYF,TGTGCCAGCTCACATGGCTCGGGGTACGAGCAGTACTTC
TRBJ1-4,NA,few,TRBV5-5,CASNSLSTNEKLFF,TGTGCCAGCAACTCGTTATCAACTAATGAAAAACTGTTTTTT
TRBJ2-3,NA,NA,TRBV5-1,CASSLGSSAVDTQYF,TGCGCCAGCAGCTTGGGCTCTAGCGCTGTGGATACGCAGTATTTT
TRBJ2-7,TRBD2,NA,TRBV4-1,CASRPSGLAGAGEQYF,TGCGCCAGCAGACCATCGGGACTAGCGGGAGCTGGCGAGCAGTACTTC
TRBJ1-4,NA,NA,TRBV4-3,CASSQDTGTREKLFF,TGCGCCAGCAGCCAAGATACGGGTACACGGGAAAAACTGTTTTTT